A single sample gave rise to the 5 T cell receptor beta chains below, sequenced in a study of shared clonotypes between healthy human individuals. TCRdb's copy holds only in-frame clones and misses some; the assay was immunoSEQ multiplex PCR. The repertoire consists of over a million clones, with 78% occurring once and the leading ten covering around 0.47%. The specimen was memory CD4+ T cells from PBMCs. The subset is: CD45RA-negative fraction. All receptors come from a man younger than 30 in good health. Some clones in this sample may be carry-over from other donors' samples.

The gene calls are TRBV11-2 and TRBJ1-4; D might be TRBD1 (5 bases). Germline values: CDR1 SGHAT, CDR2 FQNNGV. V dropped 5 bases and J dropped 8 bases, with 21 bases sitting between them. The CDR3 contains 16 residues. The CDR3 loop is CASSRPTGTKGEKLFF. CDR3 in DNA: TGTGCCAGCAGCCGACCCACCGGGACCAAGGGAGAAAAACTGTTTTTT.

The CDR3 region is CASSHALNQPQHF. CDR3 nucleotide sequence: TGTGCCAGCAGCCACGCGTTGAATCAGCCCCAGCATTTT. The chain is built from TRBV7-9 and TRBJ1-5; no firm D call. Trimming shortened V by 5 bases and J by 4 bases, and 9 bases separated the two germline ends. Germline CDR1 and CDR2: SEHNR and FQNEAQ (reference sequence). This CDR3 has 13 residues. Complete variable domain (other parts from reference TRBV7-9 and TRBJ1-5): DTGVSQNPRHKITKRGQNVTFRCDPISEHNRLYWYRQTLGQGPEFLTYFQNEAQLEKSRLLSDRFSAERPKGSFSTLEIQRTEQGDSAMYLCASSHALNQPQHFGDGTRLSIL.

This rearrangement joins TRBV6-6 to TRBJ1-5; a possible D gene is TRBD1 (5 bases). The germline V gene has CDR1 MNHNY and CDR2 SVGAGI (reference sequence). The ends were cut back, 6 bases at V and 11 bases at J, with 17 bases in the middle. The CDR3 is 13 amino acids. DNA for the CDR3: TGTGCCAGCAGGCCCGGACAACCCGCAGCCCAGCATTTT. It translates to CASRPGQPAAQHF.

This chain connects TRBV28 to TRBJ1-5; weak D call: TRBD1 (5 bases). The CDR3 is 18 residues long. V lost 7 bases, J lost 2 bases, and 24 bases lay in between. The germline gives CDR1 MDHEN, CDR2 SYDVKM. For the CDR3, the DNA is TGTGCCAGCACCCGGGTGGGTAGGGAAAGGGGTGGCAATCAGCCCCAGCATTTT. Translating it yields CASTRVGRERGGNQPQHF.

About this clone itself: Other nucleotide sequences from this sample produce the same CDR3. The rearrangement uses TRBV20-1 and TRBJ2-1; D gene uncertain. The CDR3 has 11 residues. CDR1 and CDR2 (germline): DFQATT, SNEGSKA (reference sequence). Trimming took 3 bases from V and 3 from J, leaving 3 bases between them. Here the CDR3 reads CSASFYNEQFF. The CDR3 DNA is TGCAGTGCTAGTTTCTACAATGAGCAGTTCTTC.